This T cell receptor beta chain was retrieved from a study of CD8+CD57+ T cells in acquired aplastic anemia. Study summary: Quantities of DNA derived from sorted CD4+ and CD8+ cells averaged 3.2 ug.

Patients chosen for sequencing had shown CD8+CD57+ cell expansion by flow cytometry. All patients were therapy-naive when blood was sampled. Genomic DNA acted as the template from which TCR beta VDJ combination and CDR3 sequence profiling were carried out. In TCRdb, the reads were re-called with MiXCR into one record per CDR3 protein. This sample has approximately 200,000 distinct CDR3 sequences, with almost 50% found just once. This clonotype occurred many times. The antigen is unknown. Broader study findings: Significant differences in CD8+ Simpson's diversity were not observed between patients and controls. Around 27 CD8+ CDR3 sequences occurred in both the patients and the controls.

The germline gives CDR1 SGHTA, CDR2 FQGTGA. This CDR3 is 13 amino acids long. V shed 5 bases and J shed 6 bases, with 10 bases lying between them. The chain has TRBV7-3 and TRBJ2-2, with a tentative D call TRBD2 (6 bases). This receptor was obtained from a human donor with aplastic anemia. Sequencing used sorted CD4+, CD8+, or CD8+CD57+ T cells (not recorded which) from PBMCs. The CDR3 coding sequence is TGTGCCAGCAGCCTCGGAGGGTCCGGGGAGCTGTTTTTT. This encodes CASSLGGSGELFF.